These 32 T cell receptor gamma chains share one sample of origin, sequenced in a study of intestinal T cells in coeliac disease (dated by TCRdb to the early 2020s). Library construction relied on multiplex PCR. The sequencer was an Ion Torrent PGM. The LymphoTrack kit, which has primers carrying Illumina adapters, was used to amplify TRG repertoires from roughly 220 ng of biopsy DNA. Public reads were reanalyzed in TCRdb with CATT, and rows carrying the same DNA were merged afterwards. The sample profile shows several hundred gamma-chain clones; roughly 50% of them were found once. Together, the top ten hold 16% of the sample. Genomic DNA was extracted with the QIAamp DNA FFPE tissue kit from ten 5-um FFPE scrolls per case. Sequenced material: a duodenal biopsy. Every receptor here comes from a human donor with celiac disease.

This clone is categorized as large (0.1 to 1%). V usage is TRGV10 and J usage is TRGJ1 or TRGJ2. TRGV10 is sorted into the ORF group, with uncertain function. Losses at the gene ends were 8 bases for V and 3 bases for J; bases not matched to a gene: 5. This CDR3 comprises 12 residues. CDR3 in DNA: TGTGCTGCGTGGGATTTTTATTATAAGAAACTCTTT. This codes for CAAWDFYYKKLF.

This clone appeared a few times. TCRdb's protein, taken from a much larger clone, differs from this DNA's translation at residue 4, likely owing to a read error; the protein displayed comes from the DNA. This chain connects TRGV2 to TRGJP1. The length of the CDR3 is 14 residues. Germline V gene sequence: CDR1 EGSNGY, CDR2 YDSYNSKV. This CDR3 reads CATRDYTTGWFKIF. As DNA, the CDR3 is TGTGCCACCCGGGACTATACCACTGGTTGGTTCAAGATATTT.

This clone ranks as large. The genes are TRGV10 and TRGJ1 or TRGJ2. TRGV10 is noted as an ORF with a role that remains uncertain. The V segment lost 8 bases and the J segment 3 bases; nucleotides outside the gene matches: 14. The length of the CDR3 is 15 residues. The CDR3 coding sequence is TGTGCTGCGTGGGACGAAAGAGGGGCTTATTATAAGAAACTCTTT. Translated: CAAWDERGAYYKKLF.

The gene calls are TRGV4 and TRGJP1. Germline lookup yields CDR1 EGSTGY and CDR2 YDSYTSSV. The ends lost 9 bases at V and 8 bases at J; junction bases unmatched: 6. The CDR3 has 11 residues. The CDR3 loop is CATLLGWFKIF. In nucleotides, the CDR3 is TGTGCCACCCTGTTGGGTTGGTTCAAGATATTT.

This clone has a single count. This rearrangement joins TRGV10 to TRGJ1 or TRGJ2. TRGV10 is placed among ORFs of uncertain function. Trimming removed 10 bases from V and 3 bases from J; junction bases left unmatched: 16. The CDR3 sequence is 15 residues long. The CDR3 bases are TGTGCTGCGTTGGGAGTTATGGGGAGTTATTATAAGAAACTCTTT. The encoded protein is CAALGVMGSYYKKLF.

The chain joins TRGV10 to TRGJP1. TRGV10 is an ORF; its function is uncertain. This CDR3 contains 14 residues. V shed 8 bases, J shed 3 bases, and the junction held 7 bases outside the gene matches. CDR3 bases: TGTGCTGCGTGGATTACAGCCACTGGTTGGTTCAAGATATTT. Residues: CAAWITATGWFKIF.

V and J are TRGV2 and TRGJ1 or TRGJ2. This CDR3 has 11 amino acids. Trimming removed 9 bases from V and 12 bases from J; junction bases left unmatched: 14. Germline CDR1 reads EGSNGY; CDR2 reads YDSYNSKV. The chain's CDR3 is CATLGRAMKLF. The DNA for the CDR3 is TGTGCCACCCTGGGACGGGCGATGAAACTCTTT.

The chain uses TRGV9 and TRGJ1 or TRGJ2. V shed 0 bases, J shed 8 bases, and the junction held 10 bases outside the gene matches. The CDR3 covers 14 residues. Germline-derived CDR1 and CDR2 are GITISATS and ISYDGTV (reference sequence). The CDR3 DNA reads TGTGCCTTGTGGGAGGTGCAGTCTATTAATAAGAAACTCTTT. Translating gives CALWEVQSINKKLF.

Note on this clone: One junction end does not reproduce the germline sequence, and a read error may be involved. Other nucleotide sequences from this sample produce the same CDR3. The gene calls are TRGV10 and TRGJP1. TRGV10 is placed among ORFs of uncertain function. The CDR3 sequence is 12 residues long. CDR3 loop: CAGVTTGWFKIF. DNA of the CDR3: TGTGCTGGGGTTACCACCGGTTGGTTCAAGATATTT.

This chain connects TRGV4 to TRGJ1 or TRGJ2. The V gene end was trimmed by 6 bases and the J gene end by 4 bases; junction bases not matched to a gene: 3. Germline V CDR1 and CDR2: EGSTGY, YDSYTSSV. The CDR3 loop spans 11 amino acids. The CDR3 nucleotides read TGTGCCACCTGGTTATATTATAAGAAACTCTTT. Translated: CATWLYYKKLF.

This clone showed up just a few times. The chain uses TRGV10 and TRGJP1. TRGV10 qualifies as an ORF whose function is uncertain. The V segment lost 8 bases and the J segment 10 bases; nucleotides outside the gene matches: 20. The CDR3 consists of 16 residues. The CDR3 sequence is CAAWDYAGKVVWFKIF. The CDR3 DNA is TGTGCTGCGTGGGATTATGCCGGCAAAGTGGTTTGGTTCAAGATATTT.

A remark on this clone: Distinct nucleotide sequences in the sample also encode this CDR3. The chain uses TRGV10 and TRGJP1. TRGV10 is labeled an ORF, and its function is uncertain. V was pared by 13 bases and J by 1 base, with 4 bases of the junction left unmatched. The CDR3 spans 12 residues. The CDR3 sequence is CAGVTTGWFKIF. CDR3 bases: TGTGCTGGGGTTACCACTGGTTGGTTCAAGATATTT.

This clone is large. The J gene is TRGJ1 or TRGJ2, the V gene TRGV2. CDR1 is EGSNGY and CDR2 is YDSYNSKV in the germline V gene. The CDR3 runs 12 residues. With 0 bases clipped from V and 10 bases from J, the junction kept 6 bases outside the gene matches. CDR3 loop: CATWDGLVKKLF. CDR3 in DNA: TGTGCCACCTGGGACGGGCTGGTGAAGAAACTCTTT.

V gene TRGV4 combines with J gene TRGJ1 or TRGJ2. V gave up 3 bases and J gave up 2 bases; unmatched junction bases: 7. This CDR3 spans 14 amino acids. The V gene's germline CDR1 is EGSTGY and CDR2 YDSYTSSV. CDR3: CATWDLQDYYKKLF. As DNA, the CDR3 is TGTGCCACCTGGGATCTTCAGGATTATTATAAGAAACTCTTT.

V gene TRGV2 combines with J gene TRGJ1 or TRGJ2. Germline V gene data show CDR1 as EGSNGY and CDR2 as YDSYNSKV. This CDR3 contains 15 residues. Trimming took 0 bases from V and 2 from J; bases not matched to a gene: 7. CDR3 sequence: CATWDGPLDYYKKLF. CDR3 in DNA: TGTGCCACCTGGGACGGGCCTCTGGATTATTATAAGAAACTCTTT.

This rearrangement joins TRGV10 to TRGJ1 or TRGJ2. TRGV10 is designated an ORF whose function remains uncertain. Trimming took 10 bases from V and 10 from J; bases not matched to a gene: 14. This CDR3 has 12 residues. The CDR3 loop is CAALGFGSKKLF. In nucleotides, the CDR3 is TGTGCTGCGTTGGGATTCGGGTCCAAGAAACTCTTT.

This chain links TRGV9 with TRGJP1. J was trimmed by 1 base and V by 10 bases; bases with no gene match: 3. The CDR3 is made up of 12 amino acids. Germline lookup yields CDR1 GITISATS and CDR2 ISYDGTV (reference sequence). CDR3 DNA sequence: TGTGCCTTTGCTACCACTGGTTGGTTCAAGATATTT. Amino acid sequence: CAFATTGWFKIF.

This clone showed up just once. The chain has TRGV10 and TRGJP1. TRGV10 is noted as an ORF with a role that remains uncertain. The CDR3 contains 15 residues. V lost 8 bases, J lost 1 base, and 8 bases stayed unmatched. CDR3 sequence reads: CAAWTFRTTGWFKIF. The CDR3 nucleotides read TGTGCTGCGTGGACTTTTCGTACCACTGGTTGGTTCAAGATATTT.

This clone was counted once. The CDR3 here is CATWPGSAGPTGWFKIF. The CDR3 bases are TGTGCCACCTGGCCTGGGTCTGCAGGGCCCACTGGTTGGTTCAAGATATTT. The chain joins TRGV3 to TRGJP1. The J segment lost 3 bases and the V segment lost 6 bases, leaving 16 bases of the junction unmatched. The CDR3 runs to 17 residues. Germline V gene sequence: CDR1 VTNTFY, CDR2 YDVSTARD (reference sequence).

The chain uses TRGV2 and TRGJ1 or TRGJ2. CDR3 length equals 10 residues. The germline V gene has CDR1 EGSNGY and CDR2 YDSYNSKV. The CDR3 sequence is CALGRAEKLF. In DNA form, the CDR3 reads TGTGCACTGGGACGGGCGGAGAAACTCTTT.

The chain is built from TRGV8 and TRGJP2. Germline values: CDR1 VENAVY, CDR2 YDSYNSRV. The CDR3 consists of 15 residues. V shed 5 bases, J shed 4 bases, and the junction held 10 bases outside the gene matches. Here the CDR3 reads CATWGKPVSDWIKTF. CDR3 nucleotides: TGTGCCACCTGGGGTAAGCCAGTTAGTGATTGGATCAAGACGTTT.

In this sample, this clone turned up a few times. The chain uses TRGV10 and TRGJP1. TRGV10 is flagged as an ORF with uncertain function. The CDR3 has 15 residues. Losses at the gene ends were 8 bases for V and 0 bases for J; bases not matched to a gene: 7. The CDR3 bases are TGTGCTGCGTGGGGATCCCATACCACTGGTTGGTTCAAGATATTT. Protein: CAAWGSHTTGWFKIF.

This clone is large (0.1 to 1%) within its sample. V gene TRGV8 combines with J gene TRGJP2. The germline CDR1 and CDR2 sequences are VENAVY and YDSYNSRV. This CDR3 comprises 16 residues. Trimming removed 3 bases from V and 3 bases from J; junction bases left unmatched: 10. The CDR3 reads CATWDGRGGSDWIKTF. In nucleotides, the CDR3 is TGTGCCACCTGGGATGGAAGGGGGGGTAGTGATTGGATCAAGACGTTT.

By share of the sample, this clone is large. The V call is TRGV9, the J call TRGJP2. The V and J ends lost 0 bases and 16 bases, in that order; junction bases with no gene match: 5. Germline CDR1 is GITISATS and CDR2 is ISYDGTV (reference sequence). The CDR3 contains 11 residues. The CDR3 sequence: CALWEVINKTF. The CDR3 DNA is TGTGCCTTGTGGGAGGTGATAAACAAGACGTTT.

The V gene is given as TRGV5, and no J gene call is available. This CDR3 has 11 amino acids. CDR1 VINAFY and CDR2 YDVSNSKD come from the germline V gene. CDR3 sequence (DNA): TGTGCCACCTGGGACAGGCAGGGGGACCTTTTT. It yields the protein CATWDRQGDLF.

The chain combines TRGV8 with TRGJ1 or TRGJ2. CDR3 length: 13 amino acids. Germline CDR1 is VENAVY and CDR2 is YDSYNSRV. The CDR3 DNA reads TGTGCACCTGGGATCGATTTTTATTATAAGAAACTCTTT. Translated, it gives CAPGIDFYYKKLF.

The V call is TRGV10, the J call TRGJP1. TRGV10 is reported as an ORF; its role is uncertain. The CDR3 is 15 amino acids. The J segment lost 2 bases and the V segment lost 8 bases, leaving 9 bases of the junction unmatched. CDR3 protein: CAAWDLGTTGWFKIF. CDR3 nucleotides: TGTGCTGCGTGGGATTTGGGGACCACTGGTTGGTTCAAGATATTT.

The chain couples TRGV10 to TRGJP1. TRGV10 is treated as an ORF (open reading frame) with a function not yet certain. Trimming cost V 8 bases and J 10 bases; bases outside gene matches: 14. CDR3 length: 14 residues. Written as DNA, the CDR3 is TGTGCTGCGTGGGATTATAGTGGAGATTGGTTCAAGATATTT. It translates to CAAWDYSGDWFKIF.

This clone was found a few times. The CDR3 DNA reads TGTGCTGCGTGGGATGGTGGGAAACTCTTT. This sequence encodes CAAWDGGKLF. The chain recombines TRGV10 with TRGJ1 or TRGJ2. TRGV10 is assigned to the ORF class and has an uncertain function. V shed 8 bases, J shed 12 bases, and the junction held 8 bases outside the gene matches. This CDR3 spans 10 amino acids.

The rearrangement links TRGV3 to TRGJ1 or TRGJ2. The trim removed 0 bases at V and 10 bases at J, leaving 9 bases unmatched. This CDR3 spans 13 amino acids. CDR1 is VTNTFY and CDR2 is YDVSTARD in the germline V gene (reference sequence). The CDR3, as DNA: TGTGCCACCTGGGACAGGCAATTCGAAAAGAAACTCTTT. Amino acid sequence: CATWDRQFEKKLF.

As concerns this clone: The mismatch at residue 5 between this DNA's translation and the TCRdb protein of a much larger clone likely reflects a read error; the protein shown is translated from the DNA. The chain employs TRGV8 and TRGJP2. Germline values: CDR1 VENAVY, CDR2 YDSYNSRV. This CDR3 region has 13 residues. V gave up 6 bases and J gave up 1 base; unmatched junction bases: 2. CDR3 bases: TGTGCCACCTGGCTTAGTAGTGATTGGATCAAGACGTTT. It specifies CATWLSSDWIKTF.

V usage is TRGV4 and J usage is TRGJ1 or TRGJ2. Trimming removed 11 bases from V and 2 bases from J; junction bases left unmatched: 3. CDR1 and CDR2 (germline): EGSTGY, YDSYTSSV. The CDR3 has 10 residues. CDR3 DNA: TGTGCCAACCATTATTATAAGAAACTCTTT. Amino acids: CANHYYKKLF.